A selection of T cell receptor beta chains follows, all from one sample in a study of CD8+ T cells in alopecia areata. Measured with immunoSEQ multiplex PCR; TCRdb has only the in-frame clones, and not every one. This table has approximately 180,000 clones, about 67% appearing once. Sequencing used CD8+ T cells sorted from blood, obtained at week 0. These receptors all come from a human donor with alopecia areata. Each CDR3 is given without its conserved first and last residue.

V,length,CDR3
TRBV29-1,12,SVELQRGGYEQY
TRBV7-2,14,ASSSRRGAAYNEQF
TRBV5-6,13,ASSEDRVNTDTQY
TRBV30,11,AWLGTGGPEAF
TRBV29-1,12,SAETASGGNGYT
TRBV5-1,12,ASSLEGMNTEAF
TRBV13,12,ASSLEGGPDTQY
TRBV5-6,12,ASSPRGGSDEQF
TRBV2,10,ASSETVRTQH
TRBV11-2,9,ASSLSVEAF
TRBV5-6,11,ASSTGGGPGYT
TRBV27,10,ASAKLGRPQH
TRBV9,9,ASSPGTGQY
TRBV5-1,11,ASSSHRQIGYT
TRBV19,13,ASTASSGRPDTQY
TRBV5-1,12,ASFLRGGIYEQY
TRBV4-1,11,ASSRTYGPEQF
TRBV11-3,13,ASSLKSGPWETQY
TRBV2,13,ASMAGFEGSQPQH
TRBV7-9,16,ASSLETGVPKHRYGYT
TRBV29-1,9,SVRLNTEAF
TRBV9,9,ASSTQQLIT
TRBV5-1,12,ASSLTRGAYEQY
TRBV5-1,12,ASSLLPRGVALH
TRBV13,13,ASSLGRGLGQPQH
TRBV9,13,ASSVGQGGNQPQH
TRBV29-1,11,SVLVVTGNTIY
TRBV13,14,ASSRTSRGTTDTQY
TRBV9,13,ASSVGRDRQETQY
TRBV4-1,13,ASSLNPGLGYEQY
TRBV5-6,13,ASSLLQGGNQPQH
TRBV7-9,10,ASFGGGNTQY
TRBV27,11,ASSLAGGIPQH
TRBV4-1,11,ASSHPRGEKLF
TRBV29-1,12,SVEVGTGGNEQF
TRBV30,12,AWSVGVVNYGYT